This T cell receptor (beta chain) derives from a study of monozygotic twins with cystic fibrosis (dated by TCRdb to the early 2020s). Regarding the study in general: Three micrograms of fragmented DNA went through 15 PCR cycles to produce barcoded libraries. To gauge how much genetics shapes V and J gene usage, the researchers compared TCR beta repertoires both within and across 16 monozygotic twin pairs who have cystic fibrosis. Ten female and six male twin pairs, aged roughly 2.0 to 40 years (median around 10 years) and mostly children and adolescents, were included in the cohort. Twins were ranked among around 960 cohort participants for weight-for-height and FEVPerc (FEV1 disease centile) at the day of blood sampling. Data for three of the twin pairs had been reported previously in another context. Study-level results and caveats: V gene usage was most similar to the co-twin in 13 of 16 pairs, and J usage was most similar to the co-twin in 8 of 16 pairs, which suggests genetic constraints. Sharing of nucleotide-identical clonotypes was significantly greater within monozygotic CF twin pairs than between unrelated CF individuals (P = 0.000026, Mann-Whitney). Only a small cohort was studied, and no association of shared CDR3 numbers with age, concordance or disease severity was found. Simpson clonality was generally low (median around 0.01), which suggests a naive-dominated repertoire, and clonality was higher in the most severely affected patients.

Notes on this clone: What this receptor recognizes is not known. Base qualities are not recorded, but no much larger clone differs from it by a single base.

The twin pairs came from the European Cystic Fibrosis Twin and Sibling Study Cohort, which recruited patients from more than 150 CF clinics across 14 European countries. Zygosity and CFTR genotype were verified in-house, with zygosity tested by multiplex PCR of nine short tandem repeat loci. Peripheral blood was taken from each twin, and clinical parameters were recorded on the day of blood sampling. Phenol/chloroform extraction was used to isolate genomic DNA from peripheral blood cells, and the DNA was then kept in TE buffer at 4 degrees C. Following the manufacturer's instructions, the researchers used the immunoSEQ immune profiling system to amplify TCR beta CDR3 regions via multiplex PCR. An Illumina NextSeq system was used for sequencing. As for the original processing: Sequence data were processed on the immunoSEQ Analyzer platform, and clonality was calculated as the square root of Simpson's index of productive rearrangements. Jensen-Shannon distance served as the measure of similarity in V and J usage, while OLGA was used to compute CDR3 generation probabilities. Shared CDR3 sequences were searched against the immuneACCESS database (August 2020) and VDJdb (December 2020). TCRdb obtained this table from immuneACCESS and retained in-frame rearrangements with V and J assigned. These tables miss some clones; where compared with another copy, unresolved V genes account for less than half of the shortfall, and the remainder is unexplained. V and J calls and clone size follow that table, whereas D and trimming were derived from the DNA. The sample contains about 7,500 clones, over 85% of them found a single time. The leading ten clones occupy roughly 0.53% of the sample.

Including the terminal cysteine and phenylalanine, the CDR3 comprises 18 residues. CDR3 DNA is the only sequence kept; it has 54 bases, read in frame from the first base. V is pared back by 1 base and J by 2 bases, with 20 bases lying between the germline termini. CDR1 and CDR2 are drawn from the germline V gene (reference sequence): SEHNR, FQNEAQ. The V and J segments used are TRBV7-9 and TRBJ2-5, and perhaps TRBD2 as D gene, on 6 matching bases. This clonotype originated in a boy aged 2-9 years with cystic fibrosis. Sequencing used blood. The bases are TGTGCCAGCAGCTTAGGAGGCCCCTTGACTAGTCTTCAAGAGACCCAGTACTTC. It translates to CASSLGGPLTSLQETQYF.